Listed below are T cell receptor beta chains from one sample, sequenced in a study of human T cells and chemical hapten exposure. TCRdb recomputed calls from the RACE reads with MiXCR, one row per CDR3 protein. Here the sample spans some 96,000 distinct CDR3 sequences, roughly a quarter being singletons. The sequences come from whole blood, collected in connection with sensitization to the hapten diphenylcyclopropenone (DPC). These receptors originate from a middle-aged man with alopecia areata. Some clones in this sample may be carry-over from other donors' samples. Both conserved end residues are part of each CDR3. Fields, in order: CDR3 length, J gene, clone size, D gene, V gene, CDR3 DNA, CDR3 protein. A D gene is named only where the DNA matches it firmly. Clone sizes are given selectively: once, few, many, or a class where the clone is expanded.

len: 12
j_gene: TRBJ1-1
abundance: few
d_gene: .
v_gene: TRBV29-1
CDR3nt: TGCAGCGTTCATAACACGAACACTGAAGCTTTCTTT
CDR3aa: CSVHNTNTEAFF

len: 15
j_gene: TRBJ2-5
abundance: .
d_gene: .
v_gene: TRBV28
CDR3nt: TGTGCCAGCAGTTTTCAACAGGGCCTCCAAGAGACCCAGTACTTC
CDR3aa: CASSFQQGLQETQYF

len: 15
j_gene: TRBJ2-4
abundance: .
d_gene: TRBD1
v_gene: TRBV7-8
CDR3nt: TGTGCCAGCAGCTTAGCACAGGGGGCGCGGAACATTCAGTACTTC
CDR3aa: CASSLAQGARNIQYF

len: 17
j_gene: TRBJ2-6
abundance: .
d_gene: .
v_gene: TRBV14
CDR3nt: TGTGCCAGCAGCCACGGGCCTCTAATCTCTGGGGCCAACGTCCTGACTTTC
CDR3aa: CASSHGPLISGANVLTF

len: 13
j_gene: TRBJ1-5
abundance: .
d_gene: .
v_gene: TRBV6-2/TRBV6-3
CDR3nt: TGTGCCAGCAGTCCCCGCGCCAATCAGCCCCAGCATTTT
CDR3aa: CASSPRANQPQHF

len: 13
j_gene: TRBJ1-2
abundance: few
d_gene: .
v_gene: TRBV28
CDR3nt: TGTGCCAGCAGTTTCTCAGAGGACTATGGCTACACCTTC
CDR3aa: CASSFSEDYGYTF

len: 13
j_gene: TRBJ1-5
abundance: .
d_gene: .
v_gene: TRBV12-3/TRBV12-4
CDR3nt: TGTGCCAGCAGTTTTTTGGGAGAACAGCCCCAGCATTTT
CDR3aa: CASSFLGEQPQHF

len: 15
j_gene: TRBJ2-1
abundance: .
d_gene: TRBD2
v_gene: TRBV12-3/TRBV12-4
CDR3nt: TGTGCCAGCAGTTTATTGGCTAGCGGGAGGAGTGAGCAGTTCTTC
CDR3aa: CASSLLASGRSEQFF

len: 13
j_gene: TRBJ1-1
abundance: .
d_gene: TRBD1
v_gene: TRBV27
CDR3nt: TGTGCCAGCAGTCTGACAGGGTTCACTGAAGCTTTCTTT
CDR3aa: CASSLTGFTEAFF

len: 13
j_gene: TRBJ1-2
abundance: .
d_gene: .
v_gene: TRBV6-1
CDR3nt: TGTGCCAGCAGGCGGGGAGGGGCCGAAGGCTACACCTTC
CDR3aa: CASRRGGAEGYTF

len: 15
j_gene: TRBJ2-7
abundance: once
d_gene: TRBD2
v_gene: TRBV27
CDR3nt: TGTGCCAGCAGTTTATCGGCGGGAGGGGTACCCGAGCAGTACTTC
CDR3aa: CASSLSAGGVPEQYF

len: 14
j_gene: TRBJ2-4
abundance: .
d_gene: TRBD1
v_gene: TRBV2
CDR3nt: TGTGCCAGCAGTCGGGACAGGTTGGAGAACATTCAGTACTTC
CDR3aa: CASSRDRLENIQYF

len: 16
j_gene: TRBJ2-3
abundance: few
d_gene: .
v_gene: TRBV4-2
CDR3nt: TGTGCCAGCAGCCAAGAAGGGCCCCCTCGCACAGATACGCAGTATTTT
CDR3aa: CASSQEGPPRTDTQYF

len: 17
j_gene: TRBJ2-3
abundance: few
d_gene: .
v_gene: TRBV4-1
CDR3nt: TGCGCCAGCAGCCAAGATATTGGCCTAGGATTCACAGATACGCAGTATTTT
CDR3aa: CASSQDIGLGFTDTQYF

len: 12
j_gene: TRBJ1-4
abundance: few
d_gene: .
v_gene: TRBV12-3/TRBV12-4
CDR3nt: TGTGCCAGCAGTCCGCTGAGGGAAAAACTGTTTTTT
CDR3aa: CASSPLREKLFF

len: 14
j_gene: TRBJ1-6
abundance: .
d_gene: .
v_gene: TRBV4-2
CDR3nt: TGTGCCAGCAGCCAAGATCTGTTGGGGTCACCCCTCCACTTT
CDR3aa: CASSQDLLGSPLHF

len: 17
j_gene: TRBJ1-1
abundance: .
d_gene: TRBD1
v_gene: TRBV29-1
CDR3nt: TGCAGCGTGGGCCGGGACAGGGGGCGCCGGGTGAACACTGAAGCTTTCTTT
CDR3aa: CSVGRDRGRRVNTEAFF

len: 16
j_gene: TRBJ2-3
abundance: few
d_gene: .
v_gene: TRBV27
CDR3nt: TGTGCCAGCAGTTCGAGGGGGGTCTCTTTCACAGATACGCAGTATTTT
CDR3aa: CASSSRGVSFTDTQYF

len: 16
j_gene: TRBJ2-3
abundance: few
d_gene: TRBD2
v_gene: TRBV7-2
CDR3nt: TGTGCCAGCAGCTTAGAACCAGCGGGAACCACAGATACGCAGTATTTT
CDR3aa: CASSLEPAGTTDTQYF

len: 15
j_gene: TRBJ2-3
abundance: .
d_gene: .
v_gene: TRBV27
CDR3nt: TGTGCCAGCAGTTTAAGGACTTCTAGCACAGATACGCAGTATTTT
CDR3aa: CASSLRTSSTDTQYF

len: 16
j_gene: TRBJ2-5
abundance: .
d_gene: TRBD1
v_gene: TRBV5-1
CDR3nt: TGCGCCAGCAGCTTGAGGACAGGTGGGCGAGGAGAGACCCAGTACTTC
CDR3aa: CASSLRTGGRGETQYF

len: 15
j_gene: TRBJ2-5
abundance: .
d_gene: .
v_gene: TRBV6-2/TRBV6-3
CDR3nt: TGTGCCAGCAGTTACTCTATTACAGCCCAAGAGACCCAGTACTTC
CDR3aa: CASSYSITAQETQYF

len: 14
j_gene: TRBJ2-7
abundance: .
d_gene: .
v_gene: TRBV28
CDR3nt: TGTGCCAGCAGTCCGACGGGCGCCTACTACGAGCAGTACTTC
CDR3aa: CASSPTGAYYEQYF

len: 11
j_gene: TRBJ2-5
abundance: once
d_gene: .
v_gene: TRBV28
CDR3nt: TGTGCCAGCAGTTCCCCGGCGACCCAGTACTTC
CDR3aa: CASSSPATQYF

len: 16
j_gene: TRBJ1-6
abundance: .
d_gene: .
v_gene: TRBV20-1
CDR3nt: TGCAGTGCTAGGAACCTCACGGGGTTATATAATTCACCCCTCCACTTT
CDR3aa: CSARNLTGLYNSPLHF

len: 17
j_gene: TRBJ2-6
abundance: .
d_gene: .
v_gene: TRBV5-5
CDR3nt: TGTGCCAGCAGCTTCGCTAGTGACCTGGCTGGGGCCAACGTCCTGACTTTC
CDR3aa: CASSFASDLAGANVLTF

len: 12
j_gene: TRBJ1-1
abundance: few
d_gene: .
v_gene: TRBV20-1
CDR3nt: TGCAGGCCCCCAGGGGCGAACACTGAAGCTTTCTTT
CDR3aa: CRPPGANTEAFF

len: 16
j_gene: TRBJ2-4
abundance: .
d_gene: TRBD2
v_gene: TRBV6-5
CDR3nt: TGTGCCAGCACCGACAGACTAGCGGGAGGGCCGTACATTCAGTACTTC
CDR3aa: CASTDRLAGGPYIQYF

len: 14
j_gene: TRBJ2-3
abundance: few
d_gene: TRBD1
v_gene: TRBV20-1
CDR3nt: TGCAGTGCCGGACAGGGGGCAGGCACAGATACGCAGTATTTT
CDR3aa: CSAGQGAGTDTQYF

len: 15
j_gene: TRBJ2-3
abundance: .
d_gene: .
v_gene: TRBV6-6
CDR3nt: TGTGCCAGCAGTTACGGGACGACTAGCACAGATACGCAGTATTTT
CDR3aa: CASSYGTTSTDTQYF

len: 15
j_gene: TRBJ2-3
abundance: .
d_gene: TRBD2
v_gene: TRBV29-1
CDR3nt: TGCAGCGTTGATGGCGCGGGAGGGTTCACAGATACGCAGTATTTT
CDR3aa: CSVDGAGGFTDTQYF

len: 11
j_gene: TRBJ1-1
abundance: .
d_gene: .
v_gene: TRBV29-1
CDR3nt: TGCAGCAATATAACTGGGGAAGAAGCTTTCTTT
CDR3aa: CSNITGEEAFF

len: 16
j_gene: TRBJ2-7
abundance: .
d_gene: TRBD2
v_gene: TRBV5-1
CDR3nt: TGCGCCAGCAGCTTTGGACTAGCGGGAGGAGCCTACGAGCAGTACTTC
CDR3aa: CASSFGLAGGAYEQYF

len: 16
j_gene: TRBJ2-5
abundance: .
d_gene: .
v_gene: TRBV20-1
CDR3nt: TGCAGTGCTAGAGATACGAGAAGTGCCAAACGAGTGACCCAGTACTTC
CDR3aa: CSARDTRSAKRVTQYF

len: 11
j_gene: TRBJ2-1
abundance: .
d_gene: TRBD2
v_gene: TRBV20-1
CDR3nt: TGCAGTTGGGGGGGTTACAATGAGCAGTTCTTC
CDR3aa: CSWGGYNEQFF

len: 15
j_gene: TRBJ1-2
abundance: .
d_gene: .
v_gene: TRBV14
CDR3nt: TGTGCCAGCAGCCAAGGAAGGGGATACGACTATGGCTACACCTTC
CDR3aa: CASSQGRGYDYGYTF

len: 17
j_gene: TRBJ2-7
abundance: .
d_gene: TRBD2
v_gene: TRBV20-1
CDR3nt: TGCAGTGCTAGACCATCGTTACTTAGCGGGACCTCCTACGAGCAGTACTTC
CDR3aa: CSARPSLLSGTSYEQYF

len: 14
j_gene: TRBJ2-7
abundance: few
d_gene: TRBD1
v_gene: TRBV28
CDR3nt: TGTGCCAGCAGTTTTCGGCAGGGGGTAAACGAGCAGTACTTC
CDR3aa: CASSFRQGVNEQYF

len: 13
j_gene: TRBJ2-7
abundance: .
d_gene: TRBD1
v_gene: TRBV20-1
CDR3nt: TGCAGTGCTACGGGACAGGGGGCCTACGAGCAGTACTTC
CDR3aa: CSATGQGAYEQYF

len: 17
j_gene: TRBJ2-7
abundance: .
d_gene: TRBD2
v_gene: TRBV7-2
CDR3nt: TGTGCCAGCAGCCCCAGACTAGCGGGAGGAGGTCGCCACGAGCAGTACTTC
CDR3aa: CASSPRLAGGGRHEQYF

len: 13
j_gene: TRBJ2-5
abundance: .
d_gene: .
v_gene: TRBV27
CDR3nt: TGTGCCAGCCGACAACCGGAGGAAGAGACCCAGTACTTC
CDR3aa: CASRQPEEETQYF

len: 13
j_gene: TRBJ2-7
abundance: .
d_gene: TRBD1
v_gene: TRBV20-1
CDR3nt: TGCAGTGCCGTGGGACAGGGAGGCTACGAGCAGTACTTC
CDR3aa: CSAVGQGGYEQYF

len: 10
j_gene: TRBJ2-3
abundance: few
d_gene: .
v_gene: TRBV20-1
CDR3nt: TGCAGTCCCTACACAGATACGCAGTATTTT
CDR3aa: CSPYTDTQYF

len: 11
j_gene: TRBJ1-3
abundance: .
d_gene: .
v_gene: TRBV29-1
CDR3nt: TGCAGCGTCCCCGACGGGAACACCATATATTTT
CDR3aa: CSVPDGNTIYF

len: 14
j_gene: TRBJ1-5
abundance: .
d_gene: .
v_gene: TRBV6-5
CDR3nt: TGTGCCAGCAGGGGCGGGGCGCGGAATCAGCCCCAGCATTTT
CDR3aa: CASRGGARNQPQHF

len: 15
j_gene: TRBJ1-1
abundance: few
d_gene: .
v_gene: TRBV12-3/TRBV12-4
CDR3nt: TGTGCCAGCAGTTTATTTCGCAGTTATAACACTGAAGCTTTCTTT
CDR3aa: CASSLFRSYNTEAFF

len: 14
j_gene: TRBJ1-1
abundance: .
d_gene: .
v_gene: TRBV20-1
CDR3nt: TGCAGTGCTAGGGGGCTCGGACGAAACACTGAAGCTTTCTTT
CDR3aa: CSARGLGRNTEAFF

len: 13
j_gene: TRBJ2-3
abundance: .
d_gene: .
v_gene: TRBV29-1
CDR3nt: TGCAGCGTTGGGGGGAGGTCCACAGATACGCAGTATTTT
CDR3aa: CSVGGRSTDTQYF

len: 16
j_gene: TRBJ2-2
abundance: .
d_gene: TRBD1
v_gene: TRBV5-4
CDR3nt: TGTGCCAGCAGCACGACAGGGCTGGCGAACACCGGGGAGCTGTTTTTT
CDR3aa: CASSTTGLANTGELFF

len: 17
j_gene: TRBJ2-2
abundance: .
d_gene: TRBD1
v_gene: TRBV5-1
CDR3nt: TGCGCCAGCAGCCAGGTTAAGACAGGGGGCAACACCGGGGAGCTGTTTTTT
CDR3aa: CASSQVKTGGNTGELFF

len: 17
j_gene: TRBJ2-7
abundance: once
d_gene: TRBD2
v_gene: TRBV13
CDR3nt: TGTGCCAGCAGCTTACTCGGGACTAGCGGGACAGACTACGAGCAGTACTTC
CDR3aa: CASSLLGTSGTDYEQYF